A selection of T cell receptor beta chains follows, all from one sample in a study of T cells expressing NK-cell markers. From its re-call of the 5' RACE reads, TCRdb lists each CDR3 protein once, without DNA. This sample contains some 440,000 distinct CDR3 sequences. The sequencing sample was made of blood T cells: a sorted CD56 or NKG2C T cell subset, CD4+ or CD8+ T cells, or bulk PBMC T cells (not recorded which). The source of these receptors is a woman aged 45-65 years in good health. CDR3s include the opening cysteine and the closing phenylalanine or tryptophan.

>TRBV11-2|TRBJ2-2|20
CASSFRRGGRSSGKGGELFF
>TRBV6-5|TRBJ1-1|13
CASRQRMNTEAFF
>TRBV20-1|TRBJ2-1|14
CSANSGVDINEQFF
>TRBV27|TRBJ2-1|15
CASSLGAGVWSEQFF
>TRBV7-2|TRBJ2-1|14
CASSTRANVNEQFF
>TRBV4-1|TRBJ2-1|16
CASSQVAGLTYNEQFF
>TRBV14|TRBJ2-7|15
CASSQEGRAYYEQYF
>TRBV25-1|TRBJ1-1|12
CASSALNTEAFF
>TRBV27|TRBJ2-3|13
CASRTVPDNTQYF
>TRBV4-2|TRBJ2-5|16
CASSRTGGAFGETQYF
>TRBV28|TRBJ1-4|15
CASSFQQGGYEKLFF
>TRBV12-5|TRBJ2-2|15
CASGLLPANTGELFF
>TRBV10-3|TRBJ2-4|14
CAISELAGGNIQYF
>TRBV12-3/TRBV12-4|TRBJ2-5|16
CASSPSTSGSRKTQYF
>TRBV10-3|TRBJ2-1|15
CAIKALGQTINEQFF
>TRBV2|TRBJ2-2|16
CASSPLAGGPGGELFF
>TRBV6-5|TRBJ2-3|15
CASSSPGQGANTQYF
>TRBV11-2|TRBJ2-5|13
CASSGGFQETQYF
>TRBV7-9|TRBJ1-1|13
CASRGSRVTEAFF
>TRBV4-2|TRBJ2-5|18
CASSPGASGPKGQETQYF
>TRBV27|TRBJ2-3|16
CASSSPLAGRTDTQYF
>TRBV18|TRBJ1-3|16
CASSPGQAPSGNTIYF
>TRBV7-9|TRBJ1-5|14
CASSPPGQGQPQHF
>TRBV12-3/TRBV12-4|TRBJ1-1|14
CASTPGTRNTEAFF
>TRBV6-2/TRBV6-3|TRBJ2-5|15
CASSYSTGGVETQYF
>TRBV7-9|TRBJ2-1|15
CASSSQGIRYNEQFF
>TRBV20-1|TRBJ2-4|16
CSARDVGILSQNIQYF
>TRBV12-5|TRBJ2-2|15
CASGPGQRDTGELFF
>TRBV3-1|TRBJ2-7|14
CASSRGVGIYEQYF